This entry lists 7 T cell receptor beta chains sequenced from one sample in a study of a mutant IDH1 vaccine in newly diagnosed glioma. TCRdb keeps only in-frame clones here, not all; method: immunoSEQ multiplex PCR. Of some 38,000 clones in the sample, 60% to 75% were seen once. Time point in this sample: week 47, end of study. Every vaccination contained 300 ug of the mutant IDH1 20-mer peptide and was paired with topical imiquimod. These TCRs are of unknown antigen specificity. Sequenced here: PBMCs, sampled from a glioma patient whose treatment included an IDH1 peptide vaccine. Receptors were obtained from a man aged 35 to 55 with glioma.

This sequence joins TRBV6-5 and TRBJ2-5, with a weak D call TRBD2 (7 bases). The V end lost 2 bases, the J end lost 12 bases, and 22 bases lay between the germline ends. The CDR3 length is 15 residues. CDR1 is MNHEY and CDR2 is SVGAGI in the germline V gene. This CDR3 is CASSYSNGGGGEEYF. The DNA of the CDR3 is TGTGCCAGCAGTTACAGTAATGGTGGCGGGGGCGAGGAGTACTTC.

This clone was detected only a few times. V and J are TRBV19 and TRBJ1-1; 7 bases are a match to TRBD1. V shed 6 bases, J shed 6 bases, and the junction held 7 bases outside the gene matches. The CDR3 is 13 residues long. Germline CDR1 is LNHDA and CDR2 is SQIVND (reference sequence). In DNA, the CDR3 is TGTGCCAGTAGCCCAAAGGGGGCGGCTGAAGCTTTCTTT. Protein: CASSPKGAAEAFF. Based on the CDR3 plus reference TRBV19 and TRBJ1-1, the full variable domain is DGGITQSPKYLFRKEGQNVTLSCEQNLNHDAMYWYRQDPGQGLRLIYYSQIVNDFQKGDIAEGYSVSREKKESFPLTVTSAQKNPTAFYLCASSPKGAAEAFFGQGTRLTVV.

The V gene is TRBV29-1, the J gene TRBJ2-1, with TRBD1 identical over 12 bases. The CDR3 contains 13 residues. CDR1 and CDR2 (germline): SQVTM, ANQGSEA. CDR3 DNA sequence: TGCAGTGCGGGACAGGGGGCGTGGAATGAGCAGTTCTTC. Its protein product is CSAGQGAWNEQFF.

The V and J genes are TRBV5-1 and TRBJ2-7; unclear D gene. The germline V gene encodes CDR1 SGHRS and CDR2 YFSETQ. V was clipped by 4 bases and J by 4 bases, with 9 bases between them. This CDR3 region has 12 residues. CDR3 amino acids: CASSDVGYEQYF. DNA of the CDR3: TGCGCCAGCAGCGACGTGGGATACGAGCAGTACTTC.

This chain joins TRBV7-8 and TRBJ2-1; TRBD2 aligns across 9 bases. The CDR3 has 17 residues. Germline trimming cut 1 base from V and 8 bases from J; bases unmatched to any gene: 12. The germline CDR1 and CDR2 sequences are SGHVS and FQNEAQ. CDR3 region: CASSLGVFSGRGDEQFF. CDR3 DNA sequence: TGTGCCAGCAGCTTAGGGGTTTTTAGCGGGAGAGGGGATGAGCAGTTCTTC.

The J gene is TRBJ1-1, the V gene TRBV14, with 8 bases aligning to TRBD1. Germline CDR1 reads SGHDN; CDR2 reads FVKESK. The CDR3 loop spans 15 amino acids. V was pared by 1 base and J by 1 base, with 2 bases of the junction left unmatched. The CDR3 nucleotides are TGTGCCAGCAGCCAAGCTACAGGGGGGAACACTGAAGCTTTCTTT. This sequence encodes CASSQATGGNTEAFF.

CDR3 nucleotide sequence: TGTGCAAGTCGCTTAGGTGTCCAGAGGCCTTTGGAGGGCAGGAAAAATGAAAAACTGTTTTTT. Translating gives CASRLGVQRPLEGRKNEKLFF. The chain recombines TRBV12-2 with TRBJ1-4. TRBV12-2 represents a pseudogene. This CDR3 comprises 21 residues.